These 21 T cell receptor beta chains originate from one sample sequenced in a study of response to subunit inactivated influenza vaccine. TCRdb itself ran the RT-PCR reads through MiXCR, one entry per CDR3 protein. This sample yields approximately 570,000 distinct CDR3 sequences, of which about 8% are seen a single time; approximately 13% belongs to the top ten. The sequences come from PBMCs from blood, collected 23 months after vaccination. These receptors were obtained from a man aged 50 to 69 who received an inactivated influenza vaccine.

This clonotype was recorded at least ten times. The genes are TRBV10-3 and TRBJ2-7; a weak D match, TRBD1 (6 bases). From germline, CDR1 is ENHRY and CDR2 SYGVKD. The V gene lost 6 bases and the J gene lost 2 bases, with 14 bases spanning the gap. The CDR3 has 14 amino acids. CDR3 amino acids: CAIREPGQTYEQYF. The DNA of the CDR3 is TGTGCCATCAGGGAGCCCGGACAGACCTACGAGCAGTACTTC.

This clonotype was picked up a small number of times. CDR3 protein: CSANGGAHTETQYF. The DNA for the CDR3 is TGCAGTGCTAATGGCGGGGCCCACACAGAGACCCAGTACTTC. The chain combines TRBV20-1 with TRBJ2-5, with a weak D call TRBD2 (6 bases). Per the germline V gene, CDR1 is DFQATT and CDR2 is SNEGSKA (reference sequence). CDR3 length equals 14 residues. Trimming removed 4 bases at V and 4 bases at J, with 16 bases between.

This clonotype was counted ten times or more. The chain joins TRBV7-9 to TRBJ1-1, with TRBD1 identical over 8 bases. Germline V gene sequence: CDR1 SEHNR, CDR2 FQNEAQ (reference sequence). CDR3 length: 14 amino acids. The J segment lost 6 bases and the V segment lost 5 bases, leaving 8 bases of the junction unmatched. CDR3 region: CASSVGQGAAEAFF. As DNA, the CDR3 is TGTGCCAGCAGCGTTGGGCAGGGGGCCGCTGAAGCTTTCTTT.

In its sample, this clonotype was seen many times. This chain connects TRBV6-2 or TRBV6-3 to TRBJ2-1; 10 bases are shared with TRBD2. This CDR3 region has 17 residues. The V and J ends lost 7 bases and 9 bases, in that order; junction bases with no gene match: 18. Looked up from germline, CDR1 is MNHEY and CDR2 is SVGEGT. The DNA of the CDR3 is TGTGCCAGCACCTTCGCCCCCCTAGCGGGAGATCTAGCTGAGCAGTTCTTC. It is translated as CASTFAPLAGDLAEQFF.

This clonotype was counted only a few times. J is TRBJ2-1 and V is TRBV6-1, with unresolved D. The CDR3 extends over 13 amino acids. CDR1 is MNHNS, CDR2 SASEGT, per germline. The V and J ends lost 4 bases and 8 bases respectively, with 12 bases between them. CDR3 bases: TGTGCCAGCAGTGTATTAGCCCGGGATGAGCAGTTCTTC. This encodes CASSVLARDEQFF.

This clonotype was recorded a few times. The V call is TRBV5-1, the J call TRBJ2-3, with D possibly TRBD1 on 5 matching bases. V was cut by 4 bases and J by 0 bases, with 15 bases left in between. Germline V gives CDR1 SGHRS, CDR2 YFSETQ. The CDR3 contains 16 residues. The CDR3 bases are TGCGCCAGCAGCAGGGGTGACACGACTAGCACAGATACGCAGTATTTT. Its protein product is CASSRGDTTSTDTQYF. The complete variable domain, with remaining parts taken from reference TRBV5-1 and TRBJ2-3, reads KAGVTQTPRYLIKTRGQQVTLSCSPISGHRSVSWYQQTPGQGLQFLFEYFSETQRNKGNFPGRFSGRQFSNSRSEMNVSTLELGDSALYLCASSRGDTTSTDTQYFGPGTRLTVL.

This clonotype has at least ten counts. This sequence joins TRBV3-1 and TRBJ1-5, with unresolved D. The CDR3 spans 14 residues. Germline CDR1 is LGHDT and CDR2 is YNNKEL (reference sequence). Trimming shortened V by 2 bases and J by 6 bases, and 11 bases separated the two germline ends. CDR3 sequence reads: CASSQTVGRQPQHF. The CDR3 bases are TGTGCCAGCAGCCAAACGGTAGGGCGTCAGCCCCAGCATTTT.

As concerns this clonotype: This may arise from a read error, as a much more abundant clone is one base away. V and J are TRBV7-6 and TRBJ2-3; D call uncertain. Germline CDR1 SGHVS, CDR2 FNYEAQ. The CDR3 sequence is 13 residues long. V was pared by 3 bases and J by 5 bases, with 9 bases between. The CDR3 region is CASSLAPQDTQYF. CDR3 in DNA: TGTGCCAGCAGCTTGGCTCCTCAAGATACGCAGTATTTT.

On this clonotype: A read error may be the cause here, since a much bigger clone is one base away. The chain has TRBV5-5 and TRBJ2-7; TRBD1 agrees at 9 bases. The germline V gene has CDR1 SGHKS and CDR2 YYEKEE (reference sequence). This CDR3 has 17 amino acids. The CDR3 bases are TGTGCCGGCAGCTTAGAGTACAGGGGGCTGGTAGGGAACGAGCAGTACTTC. It yields the protein CAGSLEYRGLVGNEQYF.

This chain uses TRBV29-1 with TRBJ2-7, with D possibly TRBD2 on 7 matching bases. The CDR3 runs 15 residues. Trimming cost V 0 bases and J 2 bases, with 14 bases left between them. Germline CDR1 reads SQVTM; CDR2 reads ANQGSEA. The CDR3 loop is CSVEEGRGSPYEQYF. The CDR3 coding sequence is TGCAGCGTTGAAGAAGGGAGGGGGAGCCCCTACGAGCAGTACTTC.

This clonotype was seen ten or more times. The V call is TRBV20-1, the J call TRBJ2-1, with TRBD2 matching over 14 bases. Per the germline V gene, CDR1 is DFQATT and CDR2 is SNEGSKA (reference sequence). J gave up 6 bases and V 0 bases, and 7 bases lay outside the gene matches. The CDR3 covers 17 residues. The CDR3 sequence is CSAREGLAGVWGNEQFF. In DNA, the CDR3 is TGCAGTGCTAGAGAGGGACTAGCGGGAGTCTGGGGCAATGAGCAGTTCTTC.

The genes are TRBV7-8 and TRBJ2-7, with D perhaps matching TRBD2 (5 bases). Trimming removed 1 base at V and 2 bases at J, with 18 bases between. This CDR3 has 17 amino acids. Germline V gene sequence: CDR1 SGHVS, CDR2 FQNEAQ. CDR3 nucleotides: TGTGCCAGCAGCTTAGGATTAGGTATAGCGCGAACCTACGAGCAGTACTTC. Protein: CASSLGLGIARTYEQYF.

V gene TRBV2 combines with J gene TRBJ1-5; D is uncertain. This CDR3 spans 15 amino acids. Germline V gene sequence: CDR1 SNHLY, CDR2 FYNNEI. V was cut by 7 bases and J by 0 bases, with 13 bases left in between. CDR3 loop: CASTPFRYSNQPQHF. CDR3 in DNA: TGTGCCAGCACCCCCTTTCGGTATAGCAATCAGCCCCAGCATTTT. The full variable domain, with the rest looked up from reference TRBV2 and TRBJ1-5, is EPEVTQTPSHQVTQMGQEVILRCVPISNHLYFYWYRQILGQKVEFLVSFYNNEISEKSEIFDDQFSVERPDGSNFTLKIRSTKLEDSAMYFCASTPFRYSNQPQHFGDGTRLSIL.

The genes are TRBV7-2 and TRBJ1-5; D gene unclear. Trimming stripped 5 bases from V and 3 bases from J, with 8 bases between. The germline V gene has CDR1 SGHTA and CDR2 FQGNSA. This CDR3 region has 13 residues. This chain's CDR3 is CASSPSTNQPQHF. The CDR3 region has the DNA TGTGCCAGCAGCCCCAGTACCAATCAGCCCCAGCATTTT.

This chain connects TRBV4-1 to TRBJ2-7; D remains ambiguous. The CDR3 has 13 residues. Deletions cut 6 bases from V and 3 bases from J, with 12 bases between. Germline CDR1 reads MGHRA; CDR2 reads YSYEKL. CDR3 sequence (DNA): TGCGCCAGCAGTCAGTGGCTACTCTACGAGCAGTACTTC. Amino acids: CASSQWLLYEQYF.

This clonotype has a count of ten or more. The chain is built from TRBV20-1 and TRBJ2-3; no firm D call. The CDR3 covers 15 residues. The V gene lost 3 bases and the J gene lost 5 bases, with 18 bases spanning the gap. From germline, CDR1 is DFQATT and CDR2 SNEGSKA (reference sequence). The CDR3 is CSASFLDLVQDTQYF. In nucleotides, the CDR3 is TGCAGTGCTAGTTTTTTGGATCTGGTACAAGATACGCAGTATTTT.

On this clonotype: This may come from a read error, since a much larger clone is one base off. The chain joins TRBV29-1 to TRBJ2-2, with D maybe TRBD1 (5 bases). The CDR3 runs to 12 residues. Germline V gene sequence: CDR1 SQVTM, CDR2 ANQGSEA. The V end was cut by 8 bases, the J end by 4 bases, with 11 bases between. CDR3 sequence: CSPDRGTGELFF. CDR3 DNA sequence: TGCAGCCCCGATAGGGGCACCGGGGAGCTGTTTTTT.

This clonotype was counted many times. The V call is TRBV12-3 or TRBV12-4, the J call TRBJ2-1; D uncertain. The length of the CDR3 is 13 residues. Trimming stripped 3 bases from V and 6 bases from J, with 9 bases between. CDR3 loop: CASSFRAGNEQFF. The CDR3 DNA is TGTGCCAGCAGTTTTAGGGCCGGCAATGAGCAGTTCTTC.

At least ten counts were recorded for this clonotype. The chain couples TRBV30 to TRBJ1-1; no firm D call. CDR3 length equals 12 residues. The V gene lost 0 bases and the J gene lost 3 bases, with 5 bases spanning the gap. CDR1 is GTSNPN and CDR2 is SVGIG in the germline V gene (reference sequence). The DNA of the CDR3 is TGTGCCTGGAGTGTGGGGTACACTGAAGCTTTCTTT. As protein: CAWSVGYTEAFF. The whole variable domain, remainder taken from reference TRBV30 and TRBJ1-1, is SQTIHQWPATLVQPVGSPLSLECTVEGTSNPNLYWYRQAAGRGLQLLFYSVGIGQISSEVPQNLSASRPQDRQFILSSKKLLLSDSGFYLCAWSVGYTEAFFGQGTRLTVV.

This rearrangement joins TRBV5-1 to TRBJ1-2; perhaps TRBD1 as D (5 bases). V lost 0 bases to trimming and J lost 0 bases, with 15 bases between them. The CDR3 is 17 residues long. Germline V CDR1 and CDR2: SGHRS, YFSETQ. The CDR3 nucleotides are TGCGCCAGCAGCTTGGGTTCCGGGACGCCCCCTAACTATGGCTACACCTTC. It codes for CASSLGSGTPPNYGYTF.

The rearrangement uses TRBV7-9 and TRBJ1-1, with TRBD1 identical over 9 bases. Trimming took 3 bases from V and 0 from J; bases not matched to a gene: 2. Germline lookup yields CDR1 SEHNR and CDR2 FQNEAQ (reference sequence). The CDR3 extends over 15 amino acids. The CDR3 DNA is TGTGCCAGCAGCTTCGGACAGGGGATGAACACTGAAGCTTTCTTT. Amino acids: CASSFGQGMNTEAFF.